The next 22 T cell receptor beta chains were all read from a single sample in a study of OX40 agonist ivuxolimab in advanced cancers. Sequenced by immunoSEQ multiplex PCR; TCRdb stores in-frame clones only, minus some. In the table there are approximately 62,000 clones, roughly 87% of which are singletons. The sample here was CD4+ or CD8+ T cells sorted from blood, taken in a trial of the OX40 agonist ivuxolimab. All receptors derive from an adult with an advanced solid tumor such as melanoma, head and neck, liver or kidney cancer.

This chain connects TRBV7-2 to TRBJ2-7; D call uncertain. The CDR3 runs to 14 residues. Trimming stripped 5 bases from V and 2 bases from J, with 13 bases between. CDR1 and CDR2 (germline): SGHTA, FQGNSA. CDR3 coding DNA: TGTGCCAGCAGCCAGACCGGGCCAACCTACGAGCAGTACTTC. It specifies CASSQTGPTYEQYF.

The chain has TRBV7-3 and TRBJ2-1, with TRBD2 as a possible D gene (7 bases). CDR3 length: 16 residues. Germline values: CDR1 SGHTA, CDR2 FQGTGA. Trimming shortened V by 5 bases and J by 4 bases, and 18 bases separated the two germline ends. As DNA, the CDR3 is TGTGCCAGCAGCCCCGGACAGCGGGAAACGTACAATGAGCAGTTCTTC. Its protein product is CASSPGQRETYNEQFF.

The gene calls are TRBV10-3 and TRBJ2-5, with 7 bases matching TRBD1. With 2 bases clipped from V and 4 bases from J, the junction kept 4 bases outside the gene matches. The CDR3 contains 14 residues. Germline CDR1 is ENHRY and CDR2 is SYGVKD. The CDR3 coding sequence is TGTGCCATCAGTGAGCCGACAGGGCGAGAGACCCAGTACTTC. It codes for CAISEPTGRETQYF.

The rearrangement joins TRBV6-1 to TRBJ1-3; TRBD1 agrees at 7 bases. Germline V gene data show CDR1 as MNHNS and CDR2 as SASEGT. The CDR3 spans 15 residues. The ends lost 4 bases at V and 1 base at J; junction bases unmatched: 4. This chain's CDR3 is CASSVLTGSGNTIYF. For the CDR3, the DNA is TGTGCCAGCAGTGTACTGACAGGGTCTGGAAACACCATATATTTT.

V and J are TRBV20-1 and TRBJ2-7; D unclear. This CDR3 region has 11 residues. V was cut by 7 bases and J by 3 bases, with 10 bases left in between. In germline, CDR1 is DFQATT, CDR2 SNEGSKA (reference sequence). CDR3 region: CSVESLYEQYF. The CDR3 DNA reads TGCAGTGTAGAGTCCCTCTACGAGCAGTACTTC.

The chain joins TRBV9 to TRBJ2-7; D is possibly TRBD1 or TRBD2 (5 bases each). The V and J ends lost 4 bases and 0 bases respectively, with 14 bases between them. Germline V gene data show CDR1 as SGDLS and CDR2 as YYNGEE. This CDR3 contains 15 residues. Written as DNA, the CDR3 is TGTGCCAGCAGCTACGGGGCGACGAGCTCCTACGAGCAGTACTTC. Its protein product is CASSYGATSSYEQYF.

In this sample, this clone turned up a few times. The chain has TRBV6-5 and TRBJ2-2; the D gene is possibly TRBD2 (6 bases). The germline V and J ends were trimmed by 5 bases and 0 bases, with 10 bases remaining between them. Germline-derived CDR1 and CDR2 are MNHEY and SVGAGI. CDR3 length: 15 amino acids. In DNA form, the CDR3 reads TGTGCCAGCAGTGGGACTTTAACGAACACCGGGGAGCTGTTTTTT. Its protein product is CASSGTLTNTGELFF.

The V call is TRBV11-3, the J call TRBJ2-7; D uncertain. V lost 3 bases to trimming and J lost 7 bases, with 25 bases between them. Germline CDR1 reads SGHNT; CDR2 reads YENEEA. CDR3 length: 17 residues. The CDR3 sequence is CASSFPVRRRTGREQYF. The CDR3 nucleotides read TGTGCCAGCAGCTTCCCCGTACGACGCCGCACGGGTCGTGAGCAGTACTTC.

The rearrangement links TRBV6-1 to TRBJ1-3; 10 nucleotides agree with TRBD1. Germline CDR1 and CDR2: MNHNS and SASEGT. J gave up 2 bases and V 6 bases, and 4 bases lay outside the gene matches. There are 15 residues in the CDR3. The CDR3 loop is CASRPGTGAGNTIYF. In nucleotides, the CDR3 is TGTGCCAGCAGACCAGGGACAGGGGCTGGAAACACCATATATTTT.

CDR3 loop: CASSLSGAQSPNYGYTF. The DNA of the CDR3 is TGTGCCAGCAGCCTTTCAGGGGCCCAATCCCCTAACTATGGCTACACCTTC. V gene TRBV7-2 combines with J gene TRBJ1-2; tentative D call: TRBD1 (6 bases). Per germline, CDR1 SGHTA and CDR2 FQGNSA. There are 17 residues in the CDR3. The V gene lost 5 bases and the J gene lost 0 bases, with 19 bases spanning the gap.

The chain recombines TRBV6-5 with TRBJ2-2; unclear D gene. The CDR3 spans 13 residues. CDR1 is MNHEY, CDR2 SVGAGI, per germline. The V end was cut by 5 bases, the J end by 3 bases, with 7 bases between. The CDR3 region is CASSTTYTGELFF. The CDR3 nucleotides read TGTGCCAGCAGTACGACCTACACCGGGGAGCTGTTTTTT.

The genes are TRBV6-6 and TRBJ1-3; the D gene is possibly TRBD1 (5 bases). CDR3 length: 16 amino acids. Germline V gene lookup returns CDR1 MNHNY and CDR2 SVGAGI (reference sequence). Trimming took 5 bases from V and 4 from J, leaving 18 bases between them. This chain's CDR3 is CASSPRDRTEGNTIYF. The CDR3, as DNA: TGTGCCAGCAGTCCCAGGGACCGAACGGAAGGAAACACCATATATTTT.

This chain joins TRBV28 and TRBJ1-1; D unclear. Looked up from germline, CDR1 is MDHEN and CDR2 is SYDVKM. The germline V and J ends were trimmed by 7 bases and 1 base, with 13 bases remaining between them. CDR3 size: 14 residues. CDR3 coding DNA: TGTGCCAGCACCCCCCCTATGAGGAACACTGAAGCTTTCTTT. It is translated as CASTPPMRNTEAFF.

The chain uses TRBV15 and TRBJ2-3; D uncertain. The CDR3 runs to 14 residues. Trimming cost V 0 bases and J 3 bases, with 7 bases left between them. CDR1 is LNHNV, CDR2 YYDKDF, per germline (reference sequence). DNA for the CDR3: TGTGCCACCAGCAGAGATCCACAGACAGATACGCAGTATTTT. It specifies CATSRDPQTDTQYF.

This rearrangement joins TRBV11-1 to TRBJ2-2; D is tentatively TRBD1 or TRBD2 (5 bases each). The CDR3 covers 17 residues. V dropped 2 bases and J dropped 11 bases, with 24 bases sitting between them. CDR1 and CDR2 (germline): SGHAT, FQDESV (reference sequence). Here the CDR3 reads CASSLSVGTGFAGELFF. CDR3 DNA: TGTGCCAGCAGCTTATCAGTTGGGACCGGGTTTGCGGGTGAGCTGTTTTTT.

V usage is TRBV2 and J usage is TRBJ1-6, with unresolved D. The CDR3 covers 11 residues. Trimming shortened V by 7 bases and J by 10 bases, and 8 bases separated the two germline ends. The germline gives CDR1 SNHLY, CDR2 FYNNEI. The CDR3 loop reads CASTAGSPLHF. As DNA, the CDR3 is TGTGCCAGCACTGCGGGATCACCCCTCCACTTT.

V usage is TRBV7-2 and J usage is TRBJ1-2; no clear D gene. There are 11 residues in the CDR3. CDR1 and CDR2 (germline): SGHTA, FQGNSA. V was shortened by 5 bases and J by 1 base, with 2 bases between the two germline ends. The CDR3 coding sequence is TGTGCCAGCAGCGTTAACTATGGCTACACCTTC. Translation: CASSVNYGYTF.

The V gene is TRBV5-4, the J gene TRBJ1-1, with D unresolved. The V and J ends lost 5 bases and 3 bases respectively, with 17 bases between them. Looked up from germline, CDR1 is SGHNT and CDR2 is YYREEE (reference sequence). The CDR3 covers 15 residues. The CDR3 DNA sequence: TGTGCCAGCAGTCCTGGTTCCACCCGGGACACTGAAGCTTTCTTT. Translation gives CASSPGSTRDTEAFF. Looking up the rest from reference TRBV5-4 and TRBJ1-1 gives the full variable domain: ETGVTQSPTHLIKTRGQQVTLRCSSQSGHNTVSWYQQALGQGPQFIFQYYREEENGRGNFPPRFSGLQFPNYSSELNVNALELDDSALYLCASSPGSTRDTEAFFGQGTRLTVV.

The chain joins TRBV27 to TRBJ1-2, with 8 bases matching TRBD1. With V trimmed by 6 bases and J by 8 bases, 14 bases remained unmatched. Germline values: CDR1 MNHEY, CDR2 SMNVEV (reference sequence). This CDR3 region has 15 residues. Written as DNA, the CDR3 is TGTGCCAGCAGCTCGGAACAGGGGGGTTTAGTGGGCTACACCTTC. Encoded protein: CASSSEQGGLVGYTF.

The rearrangement uses TRBV7-9 and TRBJ1-4; possible D gene TRBD1, 6 bases. V lost 5 bases, J lost 0 bases, and 13 bases lay in between. The germline V gene encodes CDR1 SEHNR and CDR2 FQNEAQ (reference sequence). CDR3 length: 16 amino acids. The CDR3, as DNA: TGTGCCAGCAGCAAGACAGGACCAGCAACTAATGAAAAACTGTTTTTT. It yields the protein CASSKTGPATNEKLFF.

The V call is TRBV19, the J call TRBJ1-2, with TRBD1 as a possible D gene (5 bases). This CDR3 is 15 amino acids long. The V and J ends lost 3 bases and 0 bases respectively, with 11 bases between them. Germline CDR1 reads LNHDA; CDR2 reads SQIVND (reference sequence). The CDR3 loop reads CASSISGTANYGYTF. The CDR3 coding sequence is TGTGCCAGTAGTATCTCAGGGACCGCTAACTATGGCTACACCTTC.

This clone appeared a few times. The rearrangement uses TRBV6-6 and TRBJ1-2, with D perhaps TRBD1 (6 bases). This CDR3 has 16 residues. V lost 7 bases, J lost 3 bases, and 21 bases lay in between. The germline gives CDR1 MNHNY, CDR2 SVGAGI (reference sequence). The CDR3 spells CASNTYFTRGDYGYTF. Here the CDR3 DNA reads TGTGCCAGCAACACATATTTCACAAGGGGGGACTATGGCTACACCTTC.